The following is a T cell receptor beta chain sequence with its context. The sample comes from a study of blood T cell repertoires in COVID-19. Study in general: COVID-19 samples from acute and convalescent phases originated in the United States, Italy and Spain. PBMCs, B-cell-depleted T cells, or T cells were the source of the cDNA or gDNA that made up the material.

CDR3 length: 18 residues. V dropped 4 bases and J dropped 0; count of bases not matched to a gene: 6. Germline-derived CDR1 and CDR2 are SGHRS and YFSETQ. Authors' methods: Scientists estimated how many nucleated cells there were by amplifying reference gene primers. Using immunoSEQ multiplex PCR, the repertoire was profiled, and TCRdb retains in-frame clones only, with some absent. Clonal size and the V and J genes are those of that table, whereas D and trimming came from the DNA. There are over 90,000 clones in the sample; around 87% occur only once, and roughly a sixth lies in the top ten. This chain joins TRBV5-1 and TRBJ2-2; 13 positions match TRBD2. The sample was peripheral blood. The receptor's source is a human donor in a cohort sampled during active COVID-19. The CDR3: CASSIRTSGGPNTGELFF. CDR3 bases: TGCGCCAGCAGCATCAGGACTAGCGGGGGACCGAACACCGGGGAGCTGTTTTTT. Based on the CDR3 plus reference TRBV5-1 and TRBJ2-2, the full variable domain is KAGVTQTPRYLIKTRGQQVTLSCSPISGHRSVSWYQQTPGQGLQFLFEYFSETQRNKGNFPGRFSGRQFSNSRSEMNVSTLELGDSALYLCASSIRTSGGPNTGELFFGEGSRLTVL.